Presented here are 3 T cell receptor beta chains from one specimen sequenced in a study of cytomegalovirus exposure and HLA in healthy donors. PCR was performed using 60 Vbeta and 13 Jbeta primers. Generated by immunoSEQ multiplex PCR, the TCRdb table keeps only in-frame clones and is missing some. The sample comprises approximately 130,000 clones, 70% to 85% of which are singletons, and more than 1.5% rests with the top ten. The sample comprised PBMCs. The receptors stem from a boy aged 10-17 years in good health and CMV-seronegative.

This chain links TRBV7-9 with TRBJ2-5, with TRBD1 as a possible D gene (6 bases). Near its end, the DNA agrees better with TRBJ2-7, so the J call may be wrong. In germline, CDR1 is SEHNR, CDR2 FQNEAQ (reference sequence). The CDR3 has 13 amino acids. The DNA of the CDR3 is TGTGCCAGCAGCGAACGGACAGACTACGAGCAGTACTTC. Translating it yields CASSERTDYEQYF.

The V call is TRBV4-3, the J call TRBJ1-5; D gene unclear. Trimming pared 4 bases from V and 0 bases from J, leaving 7 bases between. The CDR3 runs to 14 residues. Germline CDR1 and CDR2: LGHNA and YSLEER. Here the CDR3 reads CASSRGYSNQPQHF. The CDR3 nucleotides read TGCGCCAGCAGCCGAGGGTATAGCAATCAGCCCCAGCATTTT.

As to this clone: A read error may account for a junction end that differs from germline. V and J are TRBV9 and TRBJ1-2, with TRBD1 identical over 8 bases. The CDR3 has 16 amino acids. Germline V lookup: CDR1 SGDLS, CDR2 YYNGEE. Written as DNA, the CDR3 is TGTGCCAGCACCTACTTGGACAGGGATGTTATGAATGGCTACCCCTTC. Encoded protein: CASTYLDRDVMNGYPF.